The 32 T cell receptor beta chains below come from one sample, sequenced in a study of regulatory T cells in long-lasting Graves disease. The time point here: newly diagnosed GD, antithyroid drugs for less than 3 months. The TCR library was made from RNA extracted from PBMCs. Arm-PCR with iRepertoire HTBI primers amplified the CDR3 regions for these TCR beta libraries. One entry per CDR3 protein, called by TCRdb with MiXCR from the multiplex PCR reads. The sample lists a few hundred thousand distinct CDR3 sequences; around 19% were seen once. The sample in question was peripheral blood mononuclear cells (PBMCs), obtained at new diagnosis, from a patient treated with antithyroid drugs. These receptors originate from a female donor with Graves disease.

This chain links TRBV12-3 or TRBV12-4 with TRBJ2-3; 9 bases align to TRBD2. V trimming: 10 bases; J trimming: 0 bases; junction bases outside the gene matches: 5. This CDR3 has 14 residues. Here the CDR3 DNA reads TGTGCCACCGCGGGAGGGAAAAGCACAGATACGCAGTATTTT. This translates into CATAGGKSTDTQYF.

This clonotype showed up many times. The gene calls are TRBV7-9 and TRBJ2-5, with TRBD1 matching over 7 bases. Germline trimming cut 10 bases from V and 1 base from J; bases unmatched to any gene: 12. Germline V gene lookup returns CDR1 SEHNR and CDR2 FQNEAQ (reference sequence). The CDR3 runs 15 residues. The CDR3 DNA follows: TGTGCCAACGACGAACCGGACAGGTCCCAAGAGACCCAGTACTTC. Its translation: CANDEPDRSQETQYF.

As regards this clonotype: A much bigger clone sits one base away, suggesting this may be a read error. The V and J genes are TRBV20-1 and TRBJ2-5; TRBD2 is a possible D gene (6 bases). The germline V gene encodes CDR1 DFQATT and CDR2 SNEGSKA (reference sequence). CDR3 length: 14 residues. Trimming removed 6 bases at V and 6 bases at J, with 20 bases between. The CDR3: CSAPAAGSTKTQYF. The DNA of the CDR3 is TGCAGTGCCCCAGCCGCGGGGAGCACAAAGACCCAGTACTTC.

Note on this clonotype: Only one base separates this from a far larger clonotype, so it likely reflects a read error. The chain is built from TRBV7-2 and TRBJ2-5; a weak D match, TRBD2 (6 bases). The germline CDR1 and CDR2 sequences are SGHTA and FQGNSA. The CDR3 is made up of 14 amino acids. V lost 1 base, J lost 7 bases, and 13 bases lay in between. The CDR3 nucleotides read TGTGCCAGCAGCTTAGACCCGACCGGGGGGACCCAGTACTTC. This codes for CASSLDPTGGTQYF.

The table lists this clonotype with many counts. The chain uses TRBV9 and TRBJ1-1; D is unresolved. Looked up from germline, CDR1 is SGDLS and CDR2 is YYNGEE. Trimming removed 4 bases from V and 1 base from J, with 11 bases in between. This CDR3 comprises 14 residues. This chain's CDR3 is CASSSGLPNTEAFF. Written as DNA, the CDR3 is TGTGCCAGCAGCTCCGGGCTCCCGAACACTGAAGCTTTCTTT.

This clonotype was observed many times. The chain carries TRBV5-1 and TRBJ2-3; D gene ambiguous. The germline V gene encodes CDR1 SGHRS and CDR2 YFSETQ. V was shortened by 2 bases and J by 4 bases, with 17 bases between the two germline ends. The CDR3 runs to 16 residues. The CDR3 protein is CASSFGEGSSADTQYF. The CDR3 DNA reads TGCGCCAGCAGCTTTGGCGAAGGTTCATCCGCAGATACGCAGTATTTT.

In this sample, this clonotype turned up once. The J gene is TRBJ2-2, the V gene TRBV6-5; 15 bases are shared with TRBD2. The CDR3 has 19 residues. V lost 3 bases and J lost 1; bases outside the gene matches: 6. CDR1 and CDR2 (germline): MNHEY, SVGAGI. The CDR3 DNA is TGTGCCAGCAGTTATAAGGGACTAGCGGGAGGCGGGAACACCGGGGAGCTGTTTTTT. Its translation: CASSYKGLAGGGNTGELFF.

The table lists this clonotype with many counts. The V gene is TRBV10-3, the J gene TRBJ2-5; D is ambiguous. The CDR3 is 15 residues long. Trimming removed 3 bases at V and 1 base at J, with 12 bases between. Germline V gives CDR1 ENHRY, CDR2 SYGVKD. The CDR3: CAISDPSASQETQYF. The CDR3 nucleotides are TGTGCCATCAGTGACCCCTCAGCTAGCCAAGAGACCCAGTACTTC.

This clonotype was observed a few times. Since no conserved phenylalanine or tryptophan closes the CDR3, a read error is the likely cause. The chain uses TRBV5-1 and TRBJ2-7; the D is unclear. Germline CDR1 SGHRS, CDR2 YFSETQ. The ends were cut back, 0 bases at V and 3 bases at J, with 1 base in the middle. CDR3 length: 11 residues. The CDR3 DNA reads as TGCGCCAGCAGCTTGGACTACGAGCAGTACCTC. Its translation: CASSLDYEQYL.

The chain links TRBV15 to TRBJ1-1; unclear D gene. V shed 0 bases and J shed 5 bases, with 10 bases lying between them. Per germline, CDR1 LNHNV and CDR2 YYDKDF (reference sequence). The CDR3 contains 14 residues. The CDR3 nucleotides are TGTGCCACCAGCAGAGATGTCAGGAGGACTGAAGCTTTCTTT. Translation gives CATSRDVRRTEAFF. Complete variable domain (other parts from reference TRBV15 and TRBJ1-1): DAMVIQNPRYQVTQFGKPVTLSCSQTLNHNVMYWYQQKSSQAPKLLFHYYDKDFNNEADTPDNFQSRRPNTSFCFLDIRSPGLGDTAMYLCATSRDVRRTEAFFGQGTRLTVV.

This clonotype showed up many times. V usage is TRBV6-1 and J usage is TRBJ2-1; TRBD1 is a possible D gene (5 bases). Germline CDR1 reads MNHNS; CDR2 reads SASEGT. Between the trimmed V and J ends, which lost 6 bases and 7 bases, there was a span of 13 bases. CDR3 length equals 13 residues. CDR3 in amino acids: CASSQTQGNEQFF. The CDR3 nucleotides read TGTGCCAGCAGCCAGACGCAGGGTAATGAGCAGTTCTTC.

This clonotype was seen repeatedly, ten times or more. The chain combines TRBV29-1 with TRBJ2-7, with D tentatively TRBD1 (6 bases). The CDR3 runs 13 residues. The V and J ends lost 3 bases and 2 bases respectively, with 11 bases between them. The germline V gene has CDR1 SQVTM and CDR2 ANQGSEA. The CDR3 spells CSVDLRGTYEQYF. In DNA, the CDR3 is TGCAGCGTTGACCTCAGGGGAACCTACGAGCAGTACTTC.

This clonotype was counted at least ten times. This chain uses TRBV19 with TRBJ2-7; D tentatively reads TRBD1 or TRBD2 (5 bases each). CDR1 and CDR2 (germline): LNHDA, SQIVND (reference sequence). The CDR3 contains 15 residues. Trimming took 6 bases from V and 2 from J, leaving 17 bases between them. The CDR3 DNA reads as TGTGCCAGTAGCATTCTCCCTGTGGGACCCTACGAGCAGTACTTC. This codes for CASSILPVGPYEQYF.

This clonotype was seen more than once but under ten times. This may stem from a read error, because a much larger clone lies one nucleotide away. The CDR3 region has the DNA TGTGCCAGTAGTCCACAGACAGGGGTTGGCAATCAGCCCCAGCATTTT. Translation: CASSPQTGVGNQPQHF. This chain connects TRBV19 to TRBJ1-5; 8 bases fit TRBD1. This CDR3 is built from 16 residues. Trimming took 5 bases from V and 2 from J; bases not matched to a gene: 8. Germline values: CDR1 LNHDA, CDR2 SQIVND (reference sequence).

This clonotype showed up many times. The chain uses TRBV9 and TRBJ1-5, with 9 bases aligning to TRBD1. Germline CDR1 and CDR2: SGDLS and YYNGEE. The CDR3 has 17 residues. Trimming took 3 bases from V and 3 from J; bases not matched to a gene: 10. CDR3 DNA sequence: TGTGCCAGCAGCGCCGGGGGGGGGGACAGGGACAATCAGCCCCAGCATTTT. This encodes CASSAGGGDRDNQPQHF.

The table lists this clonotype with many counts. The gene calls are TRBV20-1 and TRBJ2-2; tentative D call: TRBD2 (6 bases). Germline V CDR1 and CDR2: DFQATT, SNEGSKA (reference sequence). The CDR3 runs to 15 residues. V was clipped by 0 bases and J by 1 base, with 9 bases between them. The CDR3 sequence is CSARDGRENTGELFF. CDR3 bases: TGCAGTGCTAGAGATGGGCGGGAGAACACCGGGGAGCTGTTTTTT.

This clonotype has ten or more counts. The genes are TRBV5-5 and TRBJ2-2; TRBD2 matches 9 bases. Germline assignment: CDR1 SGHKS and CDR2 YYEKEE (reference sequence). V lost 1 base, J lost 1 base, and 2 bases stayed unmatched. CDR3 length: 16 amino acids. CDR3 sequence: CASSLLTSGNTGELFF. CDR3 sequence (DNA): TGTGCCAGCAGCTTGTTGACTAGCGGGAACACCGGGGAGCTGTTTTTT.

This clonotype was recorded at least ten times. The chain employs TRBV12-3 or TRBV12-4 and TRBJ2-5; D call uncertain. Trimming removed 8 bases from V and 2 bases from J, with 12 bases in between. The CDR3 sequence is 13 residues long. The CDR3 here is CASLRSDQETQYF. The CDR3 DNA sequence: TGTGCCAGCTTAAGGAGTGATCAAGAGACCCAGTACTTC.

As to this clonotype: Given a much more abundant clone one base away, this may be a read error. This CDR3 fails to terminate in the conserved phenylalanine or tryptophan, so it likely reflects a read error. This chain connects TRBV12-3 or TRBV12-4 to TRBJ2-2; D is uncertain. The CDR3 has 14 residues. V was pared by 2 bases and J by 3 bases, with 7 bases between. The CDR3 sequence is CASSLSRYTGELFL. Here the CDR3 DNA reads TGTGCCAGCAGTTTAAGCAGATACACCGGGGAGCTGTTTCTT.

The CDR3 DNA reads as TGTGCCACCAGTGATGGGACAGGTCTCACTGAAGCTTTCTTT. This sequence encodes CATSDGTGLTEAFF. The rearrangement links TRBV24-1 to TRBJ1-1, with 8 nucleotides matching TRBD1. After removal of 3 bases from V and 4 bases from J, the junction contained 3 bases not matched to a gene. Germline V gene data show CDR1 as KGHDR and CDR2 as SFDVKD. This CDR3 is 14 amino acids long.

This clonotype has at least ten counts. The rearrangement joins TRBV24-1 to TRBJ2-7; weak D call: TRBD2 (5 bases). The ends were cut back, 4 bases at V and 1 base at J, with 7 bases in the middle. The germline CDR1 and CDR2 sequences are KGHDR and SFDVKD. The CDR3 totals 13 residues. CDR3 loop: CATSEEASYEQYF. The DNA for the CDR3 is TGTGCCACCAGTGAGGAGGCATCCTACGAGCAGTACTTC.

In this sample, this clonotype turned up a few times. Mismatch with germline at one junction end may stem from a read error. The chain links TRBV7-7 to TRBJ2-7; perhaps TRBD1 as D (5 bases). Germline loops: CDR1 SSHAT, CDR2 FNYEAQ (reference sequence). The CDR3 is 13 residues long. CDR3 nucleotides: TGTGCTAGCAGCTTAGTACAGGAATCCGAGCAGTACTTC. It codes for CASSLVQESEQYF.

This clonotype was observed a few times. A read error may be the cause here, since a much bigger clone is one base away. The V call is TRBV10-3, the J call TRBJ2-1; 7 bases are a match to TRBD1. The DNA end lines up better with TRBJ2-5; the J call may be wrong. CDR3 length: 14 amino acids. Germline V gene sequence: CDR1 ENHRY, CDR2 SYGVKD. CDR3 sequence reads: CVIRQTGTEETQYF. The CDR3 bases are TGTGTCATCAGGCAGACAGGGACAGAAGAGACCCAGTACTTC.

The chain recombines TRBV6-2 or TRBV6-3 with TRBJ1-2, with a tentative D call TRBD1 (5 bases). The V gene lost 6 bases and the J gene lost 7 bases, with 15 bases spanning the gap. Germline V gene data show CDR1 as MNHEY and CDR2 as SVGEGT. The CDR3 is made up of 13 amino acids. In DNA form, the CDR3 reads TGTGCCAGCAGGTCCGGGGGGGGGTTTGGCTACACCTTC. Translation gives CASRSGGGFGYTF.

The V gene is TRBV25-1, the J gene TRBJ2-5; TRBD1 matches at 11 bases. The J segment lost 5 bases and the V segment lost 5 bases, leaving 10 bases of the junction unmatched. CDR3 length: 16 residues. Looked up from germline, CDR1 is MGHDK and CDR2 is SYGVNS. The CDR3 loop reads CASSKLGQGAGETQYF. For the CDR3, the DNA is TGTGCCAGCAGTAAACTAGGACAGGGGGCAGGGGAGACCCAGTACTTC.

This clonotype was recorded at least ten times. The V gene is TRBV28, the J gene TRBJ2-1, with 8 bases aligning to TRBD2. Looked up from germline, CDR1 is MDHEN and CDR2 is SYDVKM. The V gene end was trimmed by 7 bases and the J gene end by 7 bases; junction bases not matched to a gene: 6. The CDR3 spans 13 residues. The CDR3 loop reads CASIRLAGNEQFF. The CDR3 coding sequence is TGTGCCAGCATACGGCTAGCGGGTAATGAGCAGTTCTTC.

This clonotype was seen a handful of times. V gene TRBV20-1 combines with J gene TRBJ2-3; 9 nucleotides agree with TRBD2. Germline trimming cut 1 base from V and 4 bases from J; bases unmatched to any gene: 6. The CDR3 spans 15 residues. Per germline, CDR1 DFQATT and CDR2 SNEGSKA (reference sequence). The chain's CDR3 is CSARVAGGPADTQYF. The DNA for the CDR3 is TGCAGTGCTAGAGTTGCGGGAGGGCCGGCAGATACGCAGTATTTT.

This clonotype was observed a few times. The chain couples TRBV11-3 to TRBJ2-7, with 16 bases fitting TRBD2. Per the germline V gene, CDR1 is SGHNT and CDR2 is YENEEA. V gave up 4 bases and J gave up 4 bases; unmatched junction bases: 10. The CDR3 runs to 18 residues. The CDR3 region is CASSSPGTSGRAGYEQYF. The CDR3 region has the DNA TGTGCCAGCAGCTCCCCCGGGACTAGCGGGAGGGCCGGGTACGAGCAGTACTTC. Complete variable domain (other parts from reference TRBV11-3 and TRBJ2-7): EAGVVQSPRYKIIEKKQPVAFWCNPISGHNTLYWYLQNLGQGPELLIRYENEEAVDDSQLPKDRFSAERLKGVDSTLKIQPAELGDSAVYLCASSSPGTSGRAGYEQYFGPGTRLTVT.

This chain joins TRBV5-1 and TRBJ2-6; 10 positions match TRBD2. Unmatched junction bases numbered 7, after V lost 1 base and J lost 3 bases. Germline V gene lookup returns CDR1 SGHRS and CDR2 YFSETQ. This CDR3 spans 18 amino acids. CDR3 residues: CASSLSKREGLGANVLTF. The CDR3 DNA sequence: TGCGCCAGCAGCTTGAGTAAGCGGGAGGGCCTTGGGGCCAACGTCCTGACTTTC.

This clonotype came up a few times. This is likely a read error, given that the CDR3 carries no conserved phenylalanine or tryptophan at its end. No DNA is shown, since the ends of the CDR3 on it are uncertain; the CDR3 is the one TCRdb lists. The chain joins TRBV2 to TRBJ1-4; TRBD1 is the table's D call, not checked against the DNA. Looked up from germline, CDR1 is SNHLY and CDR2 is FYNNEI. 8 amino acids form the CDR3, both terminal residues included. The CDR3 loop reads CASSEWTG.

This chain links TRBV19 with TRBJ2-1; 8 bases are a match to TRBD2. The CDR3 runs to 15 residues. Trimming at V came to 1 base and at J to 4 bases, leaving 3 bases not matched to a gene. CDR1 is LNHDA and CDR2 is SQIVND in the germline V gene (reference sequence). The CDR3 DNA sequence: TGTGCCAGTAGTATAGCGGGGGGGGGATACAATGAGCAGTTCTTC. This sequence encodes CASSIAGGGYNEQFF.

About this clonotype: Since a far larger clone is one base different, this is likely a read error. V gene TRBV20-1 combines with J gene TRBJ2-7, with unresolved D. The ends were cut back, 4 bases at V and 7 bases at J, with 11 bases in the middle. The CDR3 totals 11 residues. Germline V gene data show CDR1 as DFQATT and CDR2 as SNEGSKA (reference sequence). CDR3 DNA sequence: TGCAGTGCTAAGGTACTCAATGAGCAGTACTTC. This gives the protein CSAKVLNEQYF.